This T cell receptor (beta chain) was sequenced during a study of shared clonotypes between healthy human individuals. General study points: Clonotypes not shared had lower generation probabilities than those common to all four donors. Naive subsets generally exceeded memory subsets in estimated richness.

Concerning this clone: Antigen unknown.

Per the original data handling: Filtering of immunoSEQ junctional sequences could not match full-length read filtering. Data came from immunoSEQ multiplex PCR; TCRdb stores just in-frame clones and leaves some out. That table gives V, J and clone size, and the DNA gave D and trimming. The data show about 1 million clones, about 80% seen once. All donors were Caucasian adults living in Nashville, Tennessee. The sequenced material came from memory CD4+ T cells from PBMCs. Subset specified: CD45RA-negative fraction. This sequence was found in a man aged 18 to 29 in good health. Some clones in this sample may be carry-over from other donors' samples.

The DNA of the CDR3 is TGTGCCAGCAGTGTGAGGGGTGGGGTGCAGAATGAGCAGTTCTTC. Translating it yields CASSVRGGVQNEQFF. The chain combines TRBV6-1 with TRBJ2-1, with D possibly called TRBD1 or TRBD2 (5 bases each). V was shortened by 4 bases and J by 7 bases, with 17 bases between the two germline ends. The CDR3 runs to 15 residues. Germline V gene data show CDR1 as MNHNS and CDR2 as SASEGT.